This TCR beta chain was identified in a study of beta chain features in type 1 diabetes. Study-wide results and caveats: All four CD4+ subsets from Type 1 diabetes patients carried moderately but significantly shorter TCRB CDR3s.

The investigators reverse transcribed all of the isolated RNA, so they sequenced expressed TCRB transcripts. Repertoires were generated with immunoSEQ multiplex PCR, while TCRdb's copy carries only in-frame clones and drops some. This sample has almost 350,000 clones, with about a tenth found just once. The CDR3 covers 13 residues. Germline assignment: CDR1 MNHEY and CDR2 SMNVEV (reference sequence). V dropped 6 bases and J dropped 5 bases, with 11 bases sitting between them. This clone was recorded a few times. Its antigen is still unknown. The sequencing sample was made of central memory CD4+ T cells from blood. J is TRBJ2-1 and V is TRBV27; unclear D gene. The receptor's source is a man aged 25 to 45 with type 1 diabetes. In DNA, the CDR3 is TGTGCCAGCAGGACAACTGTAAACAATGAGCAGTTCTTC. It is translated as CASRTTVNNEQFF.